One and the same sample provided the 27 T cell receptor beta chains below, sequenced in a study of blood T cell repertoires in COVID-19. The method was immunoSEQ multiplex PCR; TCRdb's version includes in-frame clones alone and lacks a portion of them. The sample lists 90,000 to 100,000 clones; roughly 83% were seen once. The specimen sequenced was peripheral blood. The receptors here all came from a woman aged 60-75 years with acute or convalescent COVID-19.

This clone is a singleton in its sample. The V and J genes are TRBV30 and TRBJ1-2; possible D gene TRBD1, 5 bases. This CDR3 is built from 13 residues. Per the germline V gene, CDR1 is GTSNPN and CDR2 is SVGIG (reference sequence). V was shortened by 5 bases and J by 4 bases, with 14 bases between the two germline ends. CDR3 DNA sequence: TGTGCCTGGCGCCTAACAGGTAGCTATGGCTACACCTTC. It codes for CAWRLTGSYGYTF.

The table lists this clone with a count of one. This chain connects TRBV6-5 to TRBJ1-1; 11 positions agree with TRBD1. J lost 1 base, V lost 6 bases, and 4 bases had no gene match. The CDR3 consists of 15 residues. Germline CDR1 MNHEY, CDR2 SVGAGI. The CDR3 protein is CASRWDRGANTEAFF. The DNA of the CDR3 is TGTGCCAGCAGATGGGACAGGGGGGCGAACACTGAAGCTTTCTTT.

This chain uses TRBV6-5 with TRBJ1-5; TRBD1 aligns across 7 bases. The V gene's germline CDR1 is MNHEY and CDR2 SVGAGI. J lost 2 bases, V lost 0 bases, and 1 base had no gene match. The CDR3 has 15 residues. CDR3 coding DNA: TGTGCCAGCAGTTACTCAGGGGGCGGCAATCAGCCCCAGCATTTT. It yields the protein CASSYSGGGNQPQHF.

The rearrangement links TRBV28 to TRBJ2-1, with D possibly being TRBD2 (5 bases). CDR1 is MDHEN, CDR2 SYDVKM, per germline. The CDR3 length is 17 residues. Trimming left V 7 bases short and J 0 bases short, with 19 bases between. The CDR3 DNA reads as TGTGCCAGCACCCCCCGGGCTGGGAGCGGCTCCTACAATGAGCAGTTCTTC. Amino acid sequence: CASTPRAGSGSYNEQFF.

The genes are TRBV19 and TRBJ1-1; D perhaps matches TRBD1 (5 bases). The germline CDR1 and CDR2 sequences are LNHDA and SQIVND (reference sequence). The ends were cut back, 1 base at V and 4 bases at J, with 13 bases in the middle. This CDR3 comprises 15 residues. The CDR3 coding sequence is TGTGCCAGTAGTATAGGTGTCTTCAGGGTCACTGAAGCTTTCTTT. This codes for CASSIGVFRVTEAFF.

V is TRBV11-2 and J is TRBJ1-6; 7 nucleotides match TRBD1. The CDR3 consists of 15 residues. Germline CDR1 and CDR2: SGHAT and FQNNGV. Trimming removed 4 bases from V and 5 bases from J; junction bases left unmatched: 5. The CDR3 DNA sequence: TGTGCCAGCAGCTCCAACAGGGGAAATAATTCACCCCTCCACTTT. This sequence encodes CASSSNRGNNSPLHF.

This clone came up a few times. V usage is TRBV18 and J usage is TRBJ1-1; TRBD1 agrees at 9 bases. V lost 5 bases and J lost 7; bases outside the gene matches: 11. Germline values: CDR1 KGHSH, CDR2 LQKENI. The CDR3 consists of 15 residues. The CDR3 protein is CASSDAQNRGLEAFF. CDR3 nucleotide sequence: TGTGCCAGCTCAGATGCGCAGAACAGGGGGCTTGAAGCTTTCTTT.

The genes are TRBV4-3 and TRBJ1-5, with 7 bases lining up with TRBD1. J was trimmed by 5 bases and V by 4 bases; bases with no gene match: 2. The CDR3 sequence is 13 residues long. Germline CDR1 is LGHNA and CDR2 is YSLEER. The CDR3 reads CASSPGTDQPQHF. DNA for the CDR3: TGCGCCAGCAGCCCCGGGACAGATCAGCCCCAGCATTTT.

This chain joins TRBV4-1 and TRBJ2-1; the match to TRBD1 covers 10 bases. Germline lookup yields CDR1 MGHRA and CDR2 YSYEKL. The V segment lost 3 bases and the J segment 4 bases; nucleotides outside the gene matches: 6. The CDR3 has 16 residues. The CDR3 loop reads CASSQETGQGYNEQFF. CDR3 sequence (DNA): TGCGCCAGCAGCCAGGAAACGGGACAGGGGTACAATGAGCAGTTCTTC.

The J gene is TRBJ2-2, the V gene TRBV19; 7 bases align to TRBD2. This CDR3 region has 15 residues. V was pared by 4 bases and J by 3 bases, with 5 bases of the junction left unmatched. Germline values: CDR1 LNHDA, CDR2 SQIVND (reference sequence). The CDR3 protein is CASSSRLADTGELFF. CDR3 DNA: TGTGCCAGTAGTAGCCGTCTAGCGGACACCGGGGAGCTGTTTTTT.

V usage is TRBV5-6 and J usage is TRBJ1-2, with 7 bases lining up with TRBD1. Germline CDR1 and CDR2: SGHDT and YYEEEE. J lost 4 bases, V lost 4 bases, and 7 bases had no gene match. This CDR3 spans 14 amino acids. CDR3 protein: CASSHVTGTYGYTF. The DNA of the CDR3 is TGTGCCAGCAGCCATGTGACAGGGACCTATGGCTACACCTTC.

The chain uses TRBV7-6 and TRBJ2-7; the D is unclear. The germline gives CDR1 SGHVS, CDR2 FNYEAQ. Trimming removed 4 bases at V and 1 base at J, with 11 bases between. This CDR3 has 14 residues. CDR3 nucleotide sequence: TGTGCCAGCAGCTCAGATACAGTTTCCTACGAGCAGTACTTC. It translates to CASSSDTVSYEQYF.

The rearrangement links TRBV4-2 to TRBJ1-2; 11 bases align to TRBD1. The V gene end was trimmed by 3 bases and the J gene end by 7 bases; junction bases not matched to a gene: 1. The CDR3 runs to 13 residues. Germline V CDR1 and CDR2: LGHNA, YNFKEQ. The CDR3 here is CASSQDRGPGYTF. Here the CDR3 DNA reads TGTGCCAGCAGCCAGGACAGGGGGCCTGGCTACACCTTC.

V is TRBV30 and J is TRBJ2-7; 9 bases fit TRBD1. V lost 3 bases and J lost 2; bases outside the gene matches: 8. Per germline, CDR1 GTSNPN and CDR2 SVGIG (reference sequence). The CDR3 consists of 15 residues. This chain's CDR3 is CAWRTAGTGTYEQYF. In nucleotides, the CDR3 is TGTGCCTGGAGGACGGCAGGGACAGGGACCTACGAGCAGTACTTC. Full variable domain (rest looked up from reference TRBV30 and TRBJ2-7): SQTIHQWPATLVQPVGSPLSLECTVEGTSNPNLYWYRQAAGRGLQLLFYSVGIGQISSEVPQNLSASRPQDRQFILSSKKLLLSDSGFYLCAWRTAGTGTYEQYFGPGTRLTVT.

V and J are TRBV28 and TRBJ1-2; D is unclear. The CDR3 is 13 residues long. Germline CDR1 and CDR2: MDHEN and SYDVKM. V shed 3 bases and J shed 4 bases, with 9 bases lying between them. The CDR3 bases are TGTGCCAGCAGTTTCACGGGGATCTATGGCTACACCTTC. It is translated as CASSFTGIYGYTF.

The chain is built from TRBV5-3 and TRBJ2-2; D not resolved. TRBV5-3 is known as an ORF, though its function is uncertain. The CDR3 covers 18 residues. V shed 0 bases and J shed 6 bases, with 21 bases lying between them. The CDR3: CARSLGAPEMVVAGELFF. The CDR3 region has the DNA TGTGCCAGAAGCTTGGGGGCCCCCGAAATGGTGGTGGCCGGGGAGCTGTTTTTT.

The rearrangement joins TRBV4-2 to TRBJ2-5; 11 positions match TRBD2. The trim removed 0 bases at V and 5 bases at J, leaving 17 bases unmatched. This CDR3 spans 20 amino acids. Per the germline V gene, CDR1 is LGHNA and CDR2 is YNFKEQ. In nucleotides, the CDR3 is TGTGCCAGCAGCCAAGAGAGGGCCCTACGACTAGCGGGGAGATTGGAGACCCAGTACTTC. Protein product: CASSQERALRLAGRLETQYF.

V usage is TRBV18 and J usage is TRBJ1-2; 9 bases align to TRBD1. There are 16 residues in the CDR3. J was trimmed by 8 bases and V by 0 bases; bases with no gene match: 10. Germline V gene data show CDR1 as KGHSH and CDR2 as LQKENI. In DNA, the CDR3 is TGTGCCAGCTCACCACCAAACCCGGGACAGGGCGAAGGCTACACCTTC. It yields the protein CASSPPNPGQGEGYTF.

As DNA, the CDR3 is TGTGCCAGCAGCCCCACTAGCGGGGGACTTTACAATGAGCAGTTCTTC. As protein: CASSPTSGGLYNEQFF. The chain has TRBV7-9 and TRBJ2-1; 11 bases match TRBD2. With 5 bases clipped from V and 4 bases from J, the junction kept 7 bases outside the gene matches. The CDR3 runs to 16 residues. Germline-derived CDR1 and CDR2 are SEHNR and FQNEAQ (reference sequence).

This chain connects TRBV10-3 to TRBJ1-4; unclear D gene. V was pared by 2 bases and J by 10 bases, with 14 bases between. The CDR3 loop spans 14 amino acids. CDR1 and CDR2 from the germline V gene are ENHRY and SYGVKD. Here the CDR3 DNA reads TGTGCCATCAGTGAGGGAGGGTTGGCGGGAAAACTGTTTTTT. Its translation: CAISEGGLAGKLFF.

J is TRBJ2-7 and V is TRBV18, with D uncertain. CDR3 length equals 16 residues. From germline, CDR1 is KGHSH and CDR2 LQKENI. V was pared by 2 bases and J by 0 bases, with 14 bases between. CDR3 protein: CASSPSPLRSSYEQYF. The CDR3 DNA reads TGTGCCAGCTCACCATCGCCCCTCCGGAGCTCCTACGAGCAGTACTTC.

The rearrangement joins TRBV23-1 to TRBJ2-2; TRBD1 is a possible D gene (6 bases). TRBV23-1 is sorted into the ORF group, with uncertain function. V was cut by 3 bases and J by 2 bases, with 13 bases left in between. The CDR3 extends over 16 amino acids. Here the CDR3 reads CASSHRTGPNTGELFF. The CDR3 coding sequence is TGCGCCAGCAGTCACCGTACAGGGCCTAACACCGGGGAGCTGTTTTTT.

The chain has TRBV28 and TRBJ1-6, with D uncertain. CDR3 size: 16 residues. V lost 4 bases and J lost 14, with 24 bases in between. CDR1 MDHEN and CDR2 SYDVKM come from the germline V gene. The CDR3 bases are TGTGCCAGCAGTTCGTCTTTTAAATCTGTGGTTTCGGCCCTCCACTTT. Its translation is CASSSSFKSVVSALHF.

J is TRBJ1-1 and V is TRBV2, with D perhaps matching TRBD1 (5 bases). In germline, CDR1 is SNHLY, CDR2 FYNNEI. This CDR3 contains 12 residues. Trimming took off 4 bases at V and 3 bases at J, with 6 bases between the two ends. Here the CDR3 reads CASSGGDTEAFF. The CDR3 DNA is TGTGCCAGCAGTGGGGGCGACACTGAAGCTTTCTTT. Drawing the rest from reference TRBV2 and TRBJ1-1, the complete variable domain is EPEVTQTPSHQVTQMGQEVILRCVPISNHLYFYWYRQILGQKVEFLVSFYNNEISEKSEIFDDQFSVERPDGSNFTLKIRSTKLEDSAMYFCASSGGDTEAFFGQGTRLTVV.

This sequence joins TRBV9 and TRBJ1-2; D call uncertain. The CDR3 loop spans 14 amino acids. V shed 4 bases and J shed 2 bases, with 12 bases lying between them. Germline CDR1 reads SGDLS; CDR2 reads YYNGEE. The CDR3 sequence is CASSRPGLNYGYTF. CDR3 sequence (DNA): TGTGCCAGCAGCCGACCGGGTCTGAACTATGGCTACACCTTC.

This clone appeared a few times. The rearrangement links TRBV14 to TRBJ2-1, with a tentative D call TRBD2 (6 bases). Germline CDR1 is SGHDN and CDR2 is FVKESK. The CDR3 loop spans 15 amino acids. V was trimmed by 1 base and J by 4 bases, leaving 11 bases between them. CDR3 nucleotides: TGTGCCAGCAGCCAAGTACTCGGGGGATACAATGAGCAGTTCTTC. Its translation: CASSQVLGGYNEQFF.

The chain joins TRBV27 to TRBJ2-2; 12 bases fit TRBD1. The ends lost 3 bases at V and 5 bases at J; junction bases unmatched: 7. The CDR3 totals 17 residues. Germline V gene data show CDR1 as MNHEY and CDR2 as SMNVEV (reference sequence). The CDR3 protein is CASSLLRDRGRTGELFF. In nucleotides, the CDR3 is TGTGCCAGCAGTTTGTTACGGGACAGGGGGCGAACCGGGGAGCTGTTTTTT.